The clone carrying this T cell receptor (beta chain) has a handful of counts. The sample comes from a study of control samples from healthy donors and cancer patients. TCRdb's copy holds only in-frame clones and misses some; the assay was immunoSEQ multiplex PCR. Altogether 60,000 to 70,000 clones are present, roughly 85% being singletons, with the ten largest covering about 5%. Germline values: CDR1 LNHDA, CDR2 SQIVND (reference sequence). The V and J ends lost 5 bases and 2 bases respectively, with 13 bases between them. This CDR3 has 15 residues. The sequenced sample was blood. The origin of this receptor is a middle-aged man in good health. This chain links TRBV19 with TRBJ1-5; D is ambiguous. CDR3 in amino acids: CASSEGREGNQPQHF. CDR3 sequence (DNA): TGTGCCAGTAGTGAGGGTCGAGAGGGCAATCAGCCCCAGCATTTT.